This TCR beta chain was profiled in a study of shared clonotypes between healthy human individuals. Study context: Per donor, three plates held CD4 naive cells, three held CD4 memory, two held CD8 naive and one held CD8 memory. Findings and limits, study-wide: Roughly 5% of naive CD4 clonotypes were shared across several donors.

Naive CD8 cells lacked CD45RO, underwent positive selection for CCR7 and left out terminally differentiated effector memory CD45RA+ cells. A few counts support this clone. The antigen is unknown. Original data processing: As immunoSEQ supplied junction-only sequences (without quality scores), filtering differed. TCRdb's table, derived via immunoSEQ multiplex PCR, lists solely in-frame clones and lacks some. V and J calls and clone size follow that table, whereas D and trimming were derived from the DNA. The data contain fewer than 850,000 clones, 90% to 98% of them singletons. The CDR3 is made up of 15 amino acids. The J segment lost 4 bases and the V segment lost 6 bases, leaving 7 bases of the junction unmatched. Germline-derived CDR1 and CDR2 are MNHEY and SMNVEV (reference sequence).

The sequence was collected from a young man in good health. The V call is TRBV27, the J call TRBJ2-7, with 12 bases fitting TRBD2. The specimen sequenced was naive CD8+ T cells sorted from blood. The DNA of the CDR3 is TGTGCCAGCAGCACCGCCACTAGCGGGAGGTACGAGCAGTACTTC. Amino acid sequence: CASSTATSGRYEQYF.